Listed here are 22 T cell receptor beta chains from one sample, sequenced in a study of T cell changes during pregnancy in multiple sclerosis. Measured with immunoSEQ multiplex PCR; TCRdb has only the in-frame clones, and not every one. There are around 10,000 clones in the sample; around 80% occur only once, and around 17% lies in the top ten. The material was CD8+ T cells from peripheral blood mononuclear cells, obtained in the third trimester of pregnancy. The source is a female donor in good health, enrolled as a control in a pregnancy study.

This clone was observed a handful of times. The rearrangement joins TRBV6-4 to TRBJ2-3, with 12 bases lining up with TRBD2. Germline V CDR1 and CDR2: MRHNA, SNTAGT. J gave up 5 bases and V 5 bases, and 5 bases lay outside the gene matches. The CDR3 sequence is 15 residues long. CDR3 DNA sequence: TGTGCCAGCAGTAGACTAGCGGGAGCTGGAGATACGCAGTATTTT. Protein: CASSRLAGAGDTQYF.

The chain combines TRBV30 with TRBJ2-2, with a tentative D call TRBD2 (5 bases). The CDR3 runs 14 residues. CDR1 is GTSNPN and CDR2 is SVGIG in the germline V gene (reference sequence). The germline V and J ends were trimmed by 0 bases and 6 bases, with 11 bases remaining between them. The CDR3 coding sequence is TGTGCCTGGAGTGTCCCCGCCGGGGCCGGGGAGCTGTTTTTT. It translates to CAWSVPAGAGELFF.

The chain links TRBV5-5 to TRBJ2-3; 7 nucleotides align to TRBD2. V shed 0 bases, J shed 3 bases, and the junction held 1 base outside the gene matches. Germline V CDR1 and CDR2: SGHKS, YYEKEE (reference sequence). The CDR3 loop spans 14 amino acids. CDR3 DNA: TGTGCCAGCAGCTTGGCGGGGGGTACAGATACGCAGTATTTT. It specifies CASSLAGGTDTQYF.

This chain connects TRBV19 to TRBJ1-1; D gene ambiguous. V dropped 2 bases and J dropped 4 bases, with 8 bases sitting between them. The CDR3 is 13 amino acids. Per the germline V gene, CDR1 is LNHDA and CDR2 is SQIVND (reference sequence). The CDR3 loop is CASSILEGTEAFF. The CDR3 DNA reads as TGTGCCAGTAGTATACTAGAGGGCACTGAAGCTTTCTTT.

The rearrangement joins TRBV27 to TRBJ2-7, with D tentatively TRBD1 (6 bases). The length of the CDR3 is 13 residues. Per germline, CDR1 MNHEY and CDR2 SMNVEV (reference sequence). Trimming took 5 bases from V and 7 from J, leaving 15 bases between them. This CDR3 is CASSPTTGREQYF. The CDR3 coding sequence is TGTGCCAGCAGTCCTACAACAGGGCGGGAGCAGTACTTC.

This clone occurred once. The rearrangement joins TRBV15 to TRBJ1-1, with 9 bases lining up with TRBD1. V shed 4 bases and J 3 bases; nucleotides not matched to a gene: 3. Germline assignment: CDR1 LNHNV and CDR2 YYDKDF (reference sequence). The CDR3 extends over 14 amino acids. DNA of the CDR3: TGTGCCACCAGCACCCGACAGGGGGACACTGAAGCTTTCTTT. It translates to CATSTRQGDTEAFF. Based on the CDR3 plus reference TRBV15 and TRBJ1-1, the full variable domain is DAMVIQNPRYQVTQFGKPVTLSCSQTLNHNVMYWYQQKSSQAPKLLFHYYDKDFNNEADTPDNFQSRRPNTSFCFLDIRSPGLGDTAMYLCATSTRQGDTEAFFGQGTRLTVV.

V usage is TRBV27 and J usage is TRBJ2-7; D is ambiguous. Germline V gene sequence: CDR1 MNHEY, CDR2 SMNVEV (reference sequence). V was trimmed by 5 bases and J by 7 bases, leaving 15 bases between them. The CDR3 extends over 13 amino acids. CDR3 bases: TGTGCCAGCAGTAGCACAGTCGGATGGGAGCAGTACTTC. As protein: CASSSTVGWEQYF.

The chain combines TRBV10-3 with TRBJ2-5; TRBD2 matches at 12 bases. The CDR3 covers 18 residues. Looked up from germline, CDR1 is ENHRY and CDR2 is SYGVKD. J gave up 4 bases and V 0 bases, and 9 bases lay outside the gene matches. CDR3 sequence reads: CAISESGTSGRSPETQYF. The CDR3 bases are TGTGCCATCAGTGAGTCGGGTACTAGCGGGAGGTCTCCAGAGACCCAGTACTTC.

This clone occurred once. V usage is TRBV6-6 and J usage is TRBJ2-3; D is unresolved. Germline CDR1 and CDR2: MNHNY and SVGAGI (reference sequence). The CDR3 consists of 14 residues. V lost 0 bases and J lost 2, with 6 bases in between. This CDR3 reads CASSYSEPTDTQYF. In DNA, the CDR3 is TGTGCCAGCAGTTACTCGGAGCCCACAGATACGCAGTATTTT.

The chain couples TRBV7-9 to TRBJ2-1; 13 bases are a match to TRBD2. CDR3 length: 15 residues. Germline V lookup: CDR1 SEHNR, CDR2 FQNEAQ (reference sequence). The V gene end was trimmed by 5 bases and the J gene end by 6 bases; junction bases not matched to a gene: 4. This CDR3 is CASSPGLAGANEQFF. DNA for the CDR3: TGTGCCAGCAGCCCCGGACTAGCGGGAGCCAATGAGCAGTTCTTC.

The chain employs TRBV29-1 and TRBJ2-7; D is possibly TRBD2 (6 bases). Between the trimmed V and J ends, which lost 6 bases and 2 bases, there was a span of 11 bases. This CDR3 contains 12 residues. Germline CDR1 reads SQVTM; CDR2 reads ANQGSEA. The CDR3: CSVPGGAYEQYF. CDR3 DNA: TGCAGCGTGCCTGGAGGGGCCTACGAGCAGTACTTC.

The chain uses TRBV30 and TRBJ2-7; TRBD1 matches 9 bases. Germline V CDR1 and CDR2: GTSNPN, SVGIG (reference sequence). Germline trimming cut 1 base from V and 5 bases from J; bases unmatched to any gene: 6. The CDR3 is 14 residues long. The CDR3 loop is CAWSGATGGNEQYF. In nucleotides, the CDR3 is TGTGCCTGGAGTGGGGCGACAGGGGGGAACGAGCAGTACTTC.

J is TRBJ2-1 and V is TRBV19; TRBD1 matches at 7 bases. Germline CDR1 and CDR2: LNHDA and SQIVND (reference sequence). V gave up 5 bases and J gave up 4 bases; unmatched junction bases: 8. The CDR3 covers 15 residues. This chain's CDR3 is CASSSTGESYNEQFF. The DNA for the CDR3 is TGTGCCAGTAGTTCAACAGGGGAGAGTTACAATGAGCAGTTCTTC. The full variable domain, in which reference TRBV19 and TRBJ2-1 provide the parts outside the CDR3, is DGGITQSPKYLFRKEGQNVTLSCEQNLNHDAMYWYRQDPGQGLRLIYYSQIVNDFQKGDIAEGYSVSREKKESFPLTVTSAQKNPTAFYLCASSSTGESYNEQFFGPGTRLTVL.

The chain recombines TRBV5-6 with TRBJ2-7; 9 nucleotides agree with TRBD2. The CDR3 runs to 16 residues. CDR1 is SGHDT and CDR2 is YYEEEE in the germline V gene. The trim removed 3 bases at V and 4 bases at J, leaving 11 bases unmatched. The CDR3, as DNA: TGTGCCAGCAGCTCATCTGGCGGGAGGGTCGGGTACGAGCAGTACTTC. This translates into CASSSSGGRVGYEQYF.

The chain has TRBV6-4 and TRBJ1-1, with 8 positions matching TRBD1. Looked up from germline, CDR1 is MRHNA and CDR2 is SNTAGT. Unmatched junction bases numbered 7, after V lost 6 bases and J lost 4 bases. CDR3 size: 14 residues. The CDR3 region is CASSSGGLGTEAFF. The DNA for the CDR3 is TGTGCCAGCAGCTCAGGGGGCCTAGGCACTGAAGCTTTCTTT.

The chain recombines TRBV28 with TRBJ2-3; no clear D gene. The germline V gene has CDR1 MDHEN and CDR2 SYDVKM. With 4 bases removed from V and 1 base from J, the gap between germline ends came to 18 bases. The CDR3 is 17 residues long. In DNA, the CDR3 is TGTGCCAGCAGTTCCACGGGTACCGGTCGCGGCACAGATACGCAGTATTTT. It codes for CASSSTGTGRGTDTQYF.

The rearrangement uses TRBV6-4 and TRBJ2-1, with 14 bases identical to TRBD2. Per germline, CDR1 MRHNA and CDR2 SNTAGT. V shed 3 bases, J shed 15 bases, and the junction held 7 bases outside the gene matches. The CDR3 consists of 14 residues. The CDR3: CASSDSGTSGSMFF. The DNA of the CDR3 is TGTGCCAGCAGTGATAGCGGGACTAGCGGGAGTATGTTCTTC.

The gene calls are TRBV6-4 and TRBJ1-1; 7 positions agree with TRBD1. The CDR3 is 14 residues long. The germline gives CDR1 MRHNA, CDR2 SNTAGT. V gave up 4 bases and J gave up 1 base; unmatched junction bases: 3. The CDR3 is CASSATGQNTEAFF. CDR3 DNA sequence: TGTGCCAGCAGTGCGACAGGGCAGAACACTGAAGCTTTCTTT.

The J gene is TRBJ1-2, the V gene TRBV19, with a weak D call TRBD1 (5 bases). Germline V gene data show CDR1 as LNHDA and CDR2 as SQIVND (reference sequence). V lost 0 bases to trimming and J lost 2 bases, with 10 bases between them. The CDR3 covers 15 residues. CDR3 protein: CASSIDLRANYGYTF. For the CDR3, the DNA is TGTGCCAGTAGTATAGATCTCAGGGCGAACTATGGCTACACCTTC. Full variable domain (outside the CDR3, taken from reference TRBV19 and TRBJ1-2): DGGITQSPKYLFRKEGQNVTLSCEQNLNHDAMYWYRQDPGQGLRLIYYSQIVNDFQKGDIAEGYSVSREKKESFPLTVTSAQKNPTAFYLCASSIDLRANYGYTFGSGTRLTVV.

This chain links TRBV4-2 with TRBJ2-2; 13 positions match TRBD2. Trimming at V came to 0 bases and at J to 0 bases, leaving 4 bases not matched to a gene. CDR3 length: 19 residues. In germline, CDR1 is LGHNA, CDR2 YNFKEQ. The CDR3 DNA reads TGTGCCAGCAGCCAAGATCAACTAGCGGGGGGGTCGAACACCGGGGAGCTGTTTTTT. As protein: CASSQDQLAGGSNTGELFF.

This clone counts as large (0.1 to 1%). The V and J genes are TRBV4-3 and TRBJ2-7, with 8 bases lining up with TRBD2. The length of the CDR3 is 14 residues. J was trimmed by 4 bases and V by 5 bases; bases with no gene match: 7. Germline lookup yields CDR1 LGHNA and CDR2 YSLEER. CDR3 bases: TGCGCCAGCAGCTCTCAAGCGGGGGAATACGAGCAGTACTTC. Translating it yields CASSSQAGEYEQYF.

This clone came up once. The chain carries TRBV6-1 and TRBJ2-7; D perhaps matches TRBD1 (6 bases). This CDR3 has 13 amino acids. Germline CDR1 is MNHNS and CDR2 is SASEGT. V was cut by 4 bases and J by 2 bases, with 9 bases left in between. The CDR3 region is CASSAGETYEQYF. The CDR3 DNA sequence: TGTGCCAGCAGTGCAGGGGAAACCTACGAGCAGTACTTC.